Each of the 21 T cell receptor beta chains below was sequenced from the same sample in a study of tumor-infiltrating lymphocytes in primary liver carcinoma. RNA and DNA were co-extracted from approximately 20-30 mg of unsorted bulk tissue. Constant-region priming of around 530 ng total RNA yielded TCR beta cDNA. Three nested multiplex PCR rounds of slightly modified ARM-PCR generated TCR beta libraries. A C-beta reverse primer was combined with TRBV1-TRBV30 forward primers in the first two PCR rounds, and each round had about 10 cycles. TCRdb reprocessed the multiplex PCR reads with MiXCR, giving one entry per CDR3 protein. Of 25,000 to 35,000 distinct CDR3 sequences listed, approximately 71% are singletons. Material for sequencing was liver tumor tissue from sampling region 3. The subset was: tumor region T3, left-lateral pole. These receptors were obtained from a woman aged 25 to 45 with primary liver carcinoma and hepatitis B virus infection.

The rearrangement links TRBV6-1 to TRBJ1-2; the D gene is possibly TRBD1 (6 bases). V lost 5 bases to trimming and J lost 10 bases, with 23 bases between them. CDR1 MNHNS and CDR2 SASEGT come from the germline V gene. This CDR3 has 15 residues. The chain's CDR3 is CASSYSRTAPGDYTF. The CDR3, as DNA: TGTGCCAGCAGTTACTCAAGGACAGCGCCCGGGGACTACACCTTC.

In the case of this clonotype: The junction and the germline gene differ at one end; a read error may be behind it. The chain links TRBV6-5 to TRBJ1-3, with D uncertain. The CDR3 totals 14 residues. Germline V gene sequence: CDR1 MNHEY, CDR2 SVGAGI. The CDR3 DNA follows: TGTGCCAGCAGACTAACGGCGGCAGGAAACACTATATATTTT. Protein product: CASRLTAAGNTIYF.

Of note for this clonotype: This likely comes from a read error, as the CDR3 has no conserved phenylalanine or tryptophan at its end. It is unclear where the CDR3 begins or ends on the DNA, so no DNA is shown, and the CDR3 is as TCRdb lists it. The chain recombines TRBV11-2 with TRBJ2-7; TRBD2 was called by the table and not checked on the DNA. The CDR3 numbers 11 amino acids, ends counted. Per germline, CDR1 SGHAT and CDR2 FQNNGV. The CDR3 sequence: CASSSTSFLEY.

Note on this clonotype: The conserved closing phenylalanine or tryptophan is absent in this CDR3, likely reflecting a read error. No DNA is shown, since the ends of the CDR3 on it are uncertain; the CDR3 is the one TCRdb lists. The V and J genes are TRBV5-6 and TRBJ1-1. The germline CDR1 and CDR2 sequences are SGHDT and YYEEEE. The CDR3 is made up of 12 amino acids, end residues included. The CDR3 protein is CASSLVWAEDFL.

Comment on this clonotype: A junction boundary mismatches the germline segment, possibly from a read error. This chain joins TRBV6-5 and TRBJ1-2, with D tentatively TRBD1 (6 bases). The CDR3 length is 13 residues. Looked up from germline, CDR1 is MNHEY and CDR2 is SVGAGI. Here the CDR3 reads CASRGGQGYDYIF. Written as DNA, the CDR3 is TGTGCCAGCAGAGGGGGGCAGGGCTATGACTACATCTTC.

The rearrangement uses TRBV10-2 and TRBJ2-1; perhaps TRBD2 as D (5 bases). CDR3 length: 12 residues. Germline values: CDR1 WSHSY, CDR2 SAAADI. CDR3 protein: CASRESGGEQFF. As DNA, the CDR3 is TGCGCTAGTAGGGAGTCGGGTGGGGAGCAGTTCTTC.

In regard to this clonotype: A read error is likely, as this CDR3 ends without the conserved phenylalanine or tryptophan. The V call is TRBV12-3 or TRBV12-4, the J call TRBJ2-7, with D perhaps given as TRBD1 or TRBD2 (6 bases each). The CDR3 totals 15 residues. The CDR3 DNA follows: TGTGCCAGCGGTTTTCGGGGGCAAGGTAATCACGAGCAGTACCTC. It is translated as CASGFRGQGNHEQYL.

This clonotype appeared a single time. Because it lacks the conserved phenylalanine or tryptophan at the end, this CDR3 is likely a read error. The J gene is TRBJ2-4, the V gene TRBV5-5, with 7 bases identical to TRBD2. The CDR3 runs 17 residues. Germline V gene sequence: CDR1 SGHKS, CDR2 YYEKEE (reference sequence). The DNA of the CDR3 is TGTGCCAGCGGCTTAATAGGAATGAGGGAGGGGTCGGACATTCAGTACTTA. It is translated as CASGLIGMREGSDIQYL.

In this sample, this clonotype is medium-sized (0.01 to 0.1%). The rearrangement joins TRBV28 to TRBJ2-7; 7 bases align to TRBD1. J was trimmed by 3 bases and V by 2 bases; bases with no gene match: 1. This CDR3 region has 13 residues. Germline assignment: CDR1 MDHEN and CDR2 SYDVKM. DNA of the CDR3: TGTGCCAGCAGTTTAGGGACAGTCTACGAGCAGTACTTC. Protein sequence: CASSLGTVYEQYF.

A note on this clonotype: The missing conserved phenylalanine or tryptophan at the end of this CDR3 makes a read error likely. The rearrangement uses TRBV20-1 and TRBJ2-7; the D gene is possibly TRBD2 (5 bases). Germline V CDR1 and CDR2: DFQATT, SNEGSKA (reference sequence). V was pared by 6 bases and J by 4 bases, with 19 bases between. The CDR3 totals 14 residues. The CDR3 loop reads CSAPRTGGRYEQYI. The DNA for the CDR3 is TGCAGTGCACCCCGGACTGGCGGAAGATACGAGCAGTACATC.

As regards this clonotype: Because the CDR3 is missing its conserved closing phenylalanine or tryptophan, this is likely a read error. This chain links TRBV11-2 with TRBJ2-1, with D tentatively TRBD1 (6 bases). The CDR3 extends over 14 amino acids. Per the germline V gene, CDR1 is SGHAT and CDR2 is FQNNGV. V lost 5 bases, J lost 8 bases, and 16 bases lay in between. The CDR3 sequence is CASSPGGSFDEQFL. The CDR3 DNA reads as TGTGCCAGCAGCCCTGGGGGCAGTTTCGATGAGCAGTTCTTA.

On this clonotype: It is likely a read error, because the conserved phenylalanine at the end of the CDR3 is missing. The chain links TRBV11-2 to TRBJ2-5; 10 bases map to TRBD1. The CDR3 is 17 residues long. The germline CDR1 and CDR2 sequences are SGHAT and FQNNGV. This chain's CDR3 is CASSSGPPGQGWETQYS. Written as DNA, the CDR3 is TGTGCCAGCAGCTCAGGCCCCCCGGGACAGGGGTGGGAGACTCAGTACTCC.

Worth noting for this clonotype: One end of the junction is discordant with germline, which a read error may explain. CDR3 coding DNA: TGTGGCAGCAGTTTAGTGACAGGGGGCTGGACTGGAGCTTTCTTT. This codes for CGSSLVTGGWTGAFF. V and J are TRBV12-3 or TRBV12-4 and TRBJ1-1; 10 bases align to TRBD1. The CDR3 has 15 amino acids.

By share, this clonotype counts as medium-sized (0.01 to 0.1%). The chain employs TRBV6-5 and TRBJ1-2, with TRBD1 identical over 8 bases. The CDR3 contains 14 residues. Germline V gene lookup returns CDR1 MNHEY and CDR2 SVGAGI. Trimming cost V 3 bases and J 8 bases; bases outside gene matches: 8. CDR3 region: CASSYNGQGSGYTF. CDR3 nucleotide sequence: TGTGCCAGCAGTTATAACGGACAGGGCAGCGGCTACACCTTC.

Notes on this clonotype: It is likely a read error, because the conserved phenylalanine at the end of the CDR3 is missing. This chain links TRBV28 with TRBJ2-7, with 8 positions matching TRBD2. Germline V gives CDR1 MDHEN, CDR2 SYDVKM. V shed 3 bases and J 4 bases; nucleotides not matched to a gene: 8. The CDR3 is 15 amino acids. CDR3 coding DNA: TGTGCCAGCAGTTTCTGGGCGGGGGGTGTGTACGAGCAGTACTTA. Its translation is CASSFWAGGVYEQYL.

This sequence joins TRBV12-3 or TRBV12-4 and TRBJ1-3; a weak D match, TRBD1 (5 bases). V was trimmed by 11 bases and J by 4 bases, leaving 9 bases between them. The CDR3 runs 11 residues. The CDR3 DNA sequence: TGTGCCCCCGGGGCCGGAAACACCATATATTTT. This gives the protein CAPGAGNTIYF.

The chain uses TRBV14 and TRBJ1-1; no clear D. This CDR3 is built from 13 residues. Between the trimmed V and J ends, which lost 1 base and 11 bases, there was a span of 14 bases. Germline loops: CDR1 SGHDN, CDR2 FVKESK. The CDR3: CASSQATLGCAFF. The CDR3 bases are TGTGCCAGCAGCCAAGCCACATTAGGTTGTGCTTTCTTT.

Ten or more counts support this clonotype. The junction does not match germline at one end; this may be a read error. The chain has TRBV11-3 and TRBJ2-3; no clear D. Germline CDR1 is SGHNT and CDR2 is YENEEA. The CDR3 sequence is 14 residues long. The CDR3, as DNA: TGTGTCAGCAGCCTGGATGCTAGCACAGATACGCAGTATTTT. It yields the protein CVSSLDASTDTQYF.

The CDR3 sequence: CSVDTTGSQETQYF. The CDR3 DNA reads as TGCAGCGTTGATACTACAGGTTCCCAAGAGACCCAGTACTTC. This chain links TRBV29-1 with TRBJ2-5, with D tentatively TRBD1 (5 bases). The CDR3 is made up of 14 amino acids. V dropped 3 bases and J dropped 1 base, with 12 bases sitting between them. CDR1 is SQVTM, CDR2 ANQGSEA, per germline. Combining the CDR3 with reference TRBV29-1 and TRBJ2-5 gives the whole variable domain SAVISQKPSRDICQRGTSLTIQCQVDSQVTMMFWYRQQPGQSLTLIATANQGSEATYESGFVIDKFPISRPNLTFSTLTVSNMSPEDSSIYLCSVDTTGSQETQYFGPGTRLLVL.

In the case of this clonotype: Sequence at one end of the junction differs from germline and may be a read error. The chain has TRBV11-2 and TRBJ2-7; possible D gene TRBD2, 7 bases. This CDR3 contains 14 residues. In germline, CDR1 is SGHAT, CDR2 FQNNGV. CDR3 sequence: CTSRLVGGLGEQYF. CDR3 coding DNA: TGTACCAGCAGATTAGTGGGGGGGCTCGGCGAGCAGTATTTC.

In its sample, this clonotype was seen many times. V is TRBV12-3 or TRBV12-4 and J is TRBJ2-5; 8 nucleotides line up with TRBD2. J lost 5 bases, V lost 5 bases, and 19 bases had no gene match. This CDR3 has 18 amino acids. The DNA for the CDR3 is TGTGCCAGCAGTCCCCTTAAAGCGGGGGTCGGGAGAACGGAGACCCAGTACTTC. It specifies CASSPLKAGVGRTETQYF.